A selection of T cell receptor beta chains follows, all from one sample in a study of shared clonotypes between healthy human individuals. Data came from immunoSEQ multiplex PCR; TCRdb stores just in-frame clones and leaves some out. The repertoire holds 600,000 to 750,000 clones, with about 90% as singletons. Sequencing was carried out using memory CD8+ T cells from PBMCs. All receptors derive from a man younger than 30 in good health. Some clones in this sample may be carry-over from other donors' samples. Both conserved end residues are part of each CDR3. D genes are given only for firm matches. Not every row has a clone size; where given, it reads once, few, many or a size class.

D | J | size | V | DNA | CDR3
NA | TRBJ2-1 | NA | TRBV10-3 | TGTGCCATCAGTGACCCCCCCTGGAAGGAGTCGTTCAATGAGCAGTTCTTC | CAISDPPWKESFNEQFF
NA | TRBJ2-7 | once | TRBV27 | TGTGCCAGCAGTTTATCGAGGGTTAGCTCCTACGAGCAGTACTTC | CASSLSRVSSYEQYF
TRBD1 | TRBJ2-7 | NA | TRBV27 | TGTGCCAGCAGTCCTGGTGAGGGGGCTACCCACGAGCAGTACTTC | CASSPGEGATHEQYF
NA | TRBJ2-7 | NA | TRBV5-1 | TGCGCCAGCAGCTTGTCGTCAGGGGCCAACGAGCAGTACTTC | CASSLSSGANEQYF
TRBD1 | TRBJ2-7 | NA | TRBV9 | TGTGCCAGCAGCGTAGCCCCAGGGGGCACCTACGAGCAGTACTTC | CASSVAPGGTYEQYF
NA | TRBJ2-7 | NA | TRBV6-1 | TGTGCCAGCAGTGAAGCGTTCGGACGGCTACCGGAGGAGTACTTC | CASSEAFGRLPEEYF
NA | TRBJ1-5 | NA | TRBV27 | TGTGCCAGCAGTTCATTTAGCAATCAGCCCCAGCATTTT | CASSSFSNQPQHF
NA | TRBJ2-7 | NA | TRBV5-1 | TGCGCCAGCAGCTTAACAGGCTCCGGCTACTCCTACGAGCAGTACTTC | CASSLTGSGYSYEQYF
TRBD2 | TRBJ2-1 | NA | TRBV5-1 | TGCGCCAGCAGCTTGGGCCGAGCGGGGGCGGATGAGCAGTTCTTC | CASSLGRAGADEQFF
TRBD2 | TRBJ2-4 | NA | TRBV11-2 | TGTGCCAGCAGCTTAGCCCGAACACTAGCGGGAGAGGACATTCAGTACTTC | CASSLARTLAGEDIQYF
NA | TRBJ2-3 | NA | TRBV9 | TGTGCCAGCAGCCCGGGCGGGGAGGCAGATACGCAGTATTTT | CASSPGGEADTQYF
NA | TRBJ2-7 | NA | TRBV16 | TGTGCCAGCAGCCAAGAGGGGCCATTCTACGAGCAGTACTTC | CASSQEGPFYEQYF
NA | TRBJ1-5 | NA | TRBV27 | TGTGCCAGCAGTTTGGGAGGGAATCGCCAGCCCCAGCATTTT | CASSLGGNRQPQHF
TRBD1 | TRBJ1-1 | NA | TRBV5-1 | TGCGCCAGCAGCCCCCGGACAGGGGATACTGAAGCTTTCTTT | CASSPRTGDTEAFF
NA | TRBJ1-1 | once | TRBV5-6 | TGTGCCAGCATCCCGTTAGGAGGGGCATACACTGAAGCTTTCTTT | CASIPLGGAYTEAFF
TRBD1 | TRBJ2-5 | NA | TRBV2 | TGTGCCAGCGATGACAGGGTCAGTGAGACCCAGTACTTC | CASDDRVSETQYF
TRBD2 | TRBJ2-7 | NA | TRBV6-5 | TGTGCCAGCAGACCGGGACTAGCGGCCTACGAGCAGTACTTC | CASRPGLAAYEQYF
NA | TRBJ1-4 | NA | TRBV4-1 | TGCGCCAGCAGCCAAGTTGGGGCCGCGGTCAATGAAAAACTGTTTTTT | CASSQVGAAVNEKLFF
TRBD2 | TRBJ2-7 | NA | TRBV19 | TGTGCCAGTAGTATTGGAAGCGGGGTCAACTACGAGCAGTACTTC | CASSIGSGVNYEQYF
TRBD1 | TRBJ1-2 | NA | TRBV25-1 | TGTGCCAGCAGTGAATACGGACAGGGAGCTAACTATGGCTACACCTTC | CASSEYGQGANYGYTF
NA | TRBJ2-1 | NA | TRBV27 | TGTGCCAGCAGCGATACAGGGCCCAGTTACAATGAGCAGTTCTTC | CASSDTGPSYNEQFF
NA | TRBJ1-4 | NA | TRBV15 | TGTGCCACCCGCAAGAGTCGCGGTTTTAATGAAAAACTGTTTTTT | CATRKSRGFNEKLFF
TRBD2 | TRBJ2-6 | NA | TRBV9 | TGTGCCAGCAGCGTAGAACGGGGGGTCTTTGGGGCCAACGTCCTGACTTTC | CASSVERGVFGANVLTF
NA | TRBJ2-1 | NA | TRBV10-2 | TGCGCCAGCAGTGAAGAGAGCGCCTACAATGAGCAGTTCTTC | CASSEESAYNEQFF
NA | TRBJ2-3 | NA | TRBV7-2 | TGTGCCAGCCTTACGGGTCTTACAGATACGCAGTATTTT | CASLTGLTDTQYF
NA | TRBJ2-7 | NA | TRBV28 | TGTGCCAGCAGCGTCCCCGGGGGGACAAACTCCTACGAGCAGTACTTC | CASSVPGGTNSYEQYF
NA | TRBJ2-7 | NA | TRBV27 | TGTGCCAGCAGTTTGGGGGCGACCTACGAGCAGTACTTC | CASSLGATYEQYF
TRBD2 | TRBJ2-3 | NA | TRBV19 | TGTGCCAGTAGTGTAATTAGCGGGAGGGATCCCACAGATACGCAGTATTTT | CASSVISGRDPTDTQYF
TRBD1 | TRBJ2-7 | NA | TRBV12-5 | TGTGCCCCAGGCCACCGGACAGGGAGGTACGAGCAGTACTTC | CAPGHRTGRYEQYF
NA | TRBJ2-2 | few | TRBV27 | TGTGCCAGCAGTTTATCAGTGAACACCGGGGAGCTGTTTTTT | CASSLSVNTGELFF
NA | TRBJ2-1 | NA | TRBV7-7 | TGTGCCAGCAGCCCCTTCGACACGATAGCCTACAATGAGCAGTTCTTC | CASSPFDTIAYNEQFF
NA | TRBJ2-5 | NA | TRBV5-1 | TGCGCCAGCAGCTTGGAAGGGACACGTTACAAAGAGACCCAGTACTTC | CASSLEGTRYKETQYF
NA | TRBJ2-7 | NA | TRBV27 | TGTGCCAGCAGTTTATCCAGTAGCTCCTACGAGCAGTACTTC | CASSLSSSSYEQYF
TRBD2 | TRBJ2-7 | NA | TRBV11-2 | TGTGCCAGCAGCTCCAAAGGGACTAGCGGGAGGCACTACGAGCAGTACTTC | CASSSKGTSGRHYEQYF
NA | TRBJ1-2 | NA | TRBV7-8 | TGTGCCAGCAGCTCTCCAAAGAACTATGGCTACACCTTC | CASSSPKNYGYTF
NA | TRBJ2-7 | once | TRBV4-1 | TGCGCCAGCAGCCAGAGTCCTCTTCTTAGGACTCCAACCTACGAGCAGTACTTC | CASSQSPLLRTPTYEQYF
TRBD2 | TRBJ2-7 | NA | TRBV27 | TGTGCCAGCAGTTTCGCGGGAGGGGGGTACGAGCAGTACTTC | CASSFAGGGYEQYF
TRBD2 | TRBJ2-6 | NA | TRBV5-6 | TGTGCCAGCAGCGAAAAACTAGCGCTGGCTGGGGCCAACGTCCTGACTTTC | CASSEKLALAGANVLTF
NA | TRBJ1-1 | once | TRBV5-6 | TGTGCCAGCAGCTTGTACCAGGGGCTGTGGACTGAAGCTTTCTTT | CASSLYQGLWTEAFF
TRBD1 | TRBJ2-7 | NA | TRBV11-2 | TGTGCCAGCAGCTTGCAGGACAGGCGGCCCTACGAGCAGTACTTC | CASSLQDRRPYEQYF
TRBD1 | TRBJ2-7 | NA | TRBV25-1 | TGTGCCACCTCGTCATGGACAGGGGATTTCTACGAGCAGTACTTC | CATSSWTGDFYEQYF
NA | TRBJ2-3 | NA | TRBV28 | TGTGCCAGCAACCACCTTGCGGGCGGGAGCACAGATACGCAGTATTTT | CASNHLAGGSTDTQYF
NA | TRBJ1-2 | NA | TRBV9 | TGTGCCAGCGAGGGGGTTGGTGGCTACACCTTC | CASEGVGGYTF
NA | TRBJ2-1 | NA | TRBV4-2 | TGTGCCAGCAGCCAAGTTGTACTCCCCGGTTCCTACAATGAGCAGTTCTTC | CASSQVVLPGSYNEQFF
NA | TRBJ1-1 | NA | TRBV5-1 | TGCGCCAGCAGCTTGGGTACAGGTTTCAACACTGAAGCTTTCTTT | CASSLGTGFNTEAFF